Sequencing of this TCR beta chain was carried out in a study of T cell repertoires in cytomegalovirus infection. Study context: From public TCR beta signatures came an indication of both CMV infection and matching HLA type.

This clonotype was observed a handful of times. The target antigen is unknown. Study outcomes and limitations: Cumulative frequency of public TCR beta families picked out carriers of CMV plus the relevant HLA. HLA-C-restricted, CMV-specific TCR beta clonotypes were dominant ex vivo.

From the reads, TCRdb called clonotypes with MiXCR, one entry per CDR3 protein. The repertoire holds around 430,000 distinct CDR3 sequences, approximately 40% seen once, with about two fifths in the top ten. The source was cultured PBMCs, collected from culture after CMV antigen stimulation. The source is a human donor in good health (CMV status not recorded). Some clones in this sample may be carry-over from other donors' samples.

CDR3 DNA: TGCGCCAGCAGCCCAACTAGCGGGGGGTCCTACGAGCAGTACTTC. This translates into CASSPTSGGSYEQYF. This sequence joins TRBV4-1 and TRBJ2-7; 12 positions agree with TRBD2. This CDR3 comprises 15 residues. The V gene's germline CDR1 is MGHRA and CDR2 YSYEKL. V dropped 4 bases and J dropped 1; count of bases not matched to a gene: 2.